Presented here are 24 T cell receptor beta chains from one specimen sequenced in a study of T cell repertoires in cytomegalovirus infection (dated by TCRdb to about 2019). The antigens for these receptors are not known. Reading the label with the study, this specimen's treatment or condition is: in vitro stimulation with specific CMV peptide epitopes to enrich CMV-specific T cells. Sequenced using an Illumina HiSeq 1500. TCRdb passed the public sequencing reads through fastp at Q25 and MiXCR, retaining productive beta sequences. Rows with one shared CDR3 protein collapse into an entry with the most common genes and DNA. For this sample the table gives approximately 1,000,000 distinct CDR3 sequences, of which approximately 30% were detected only once. Of the sample, around 15% is held by the ten largest clones. This specimen was cultured CD8+ T cells from PBMCs, taken from culture after CMV antigen stimulation. These receptors all come from a human donor in good health (CMV status not recorded). Some clones in this sample may be carry-over from other donors' samples.

CDR3 residues: CASSQWRLAESYNEQFF. As DNA, the CDR3 is TGCGCCAGCAGCCAATGGAGGCTAGCGGAGTCCTACAATGAGCAGTTCTTC. The chain combines TRBV4-1 with TRBJ2-1; 7 bases match TRBD2. The germline gives CDR1 MGHRA, CDR2 YSYEKL. J was trimmed by 1 base and V by 2 bases; bases with no gene match: 8. The CDR3 has 17 amino acids.

The genes are TRBV20-1 and TRBJ1-2; D remains ambiguous. This CDR3 has 15 residues. The V end was cut by 7 bases, the J end by 7 bases, with 25 bases between. Looked up from germline, CDR1 is DFQATT and CDR2 is SNEGSKA (reference sequence). The CDR3 DNA follows: TGCAGTGTCATACCACAAAATTCCCGGGCTTCTGGCTACACCTTC. Translated, it gives CSVIPQNSRASGYTF.

V is TRBV4-1 and J is TRBJ2-1; TRBD2 agrees at 7 bases. Germline assignment: CDR1 MGHRA and CDR2 YSYEKL. The V and J ends lost 3 bases and 6 bases, in that order; junction bases with no gene match: 5. This CDR3 comprises 14 residues. The DNA for the CDR3 is TGCGCCAGCAGCCAGACTAGCTTTCCCAATGAGCAGTTCTTC. Translating gives CASSQTSFPNEQFF.

Many counts were recorded for this clonotype. Here the CDR3 reads CASSFSLLPGQRTEATEKLFF. The CDR3 bases are TGTGCCAGCAGTTTTTCTCTTTTACCGGGACAGCGGACCGAAGCGACTGAAAAACTGTTTTTT. The V gene is TRBV12-3 or TRBV12-4, the J gene TRBJ1-4, with 7 bases fitting TRBD1. J was trimmed by 7 bases and V by 3 bases; bases with no gene match: 26. CDR3 length: 21 residues.

The rearrangement links TRBV4-3 to TRBJ2-2, with TRBD2 identical over 13 bases. The CDR3 is 20 amino acids. V shed 0 bases, J shed 7 bases, and the junction held 14 bases outside the gene matches. CDR1 and CDR2 from the germline V gene are LGHNA and YSLEER. The CDR3 DNA reads TGCGCCAGCAGCCAAGATCCTACTAGCGGGGGGGGAGTGAGGAGCGGGGAGCTGTTTTTT. Amino acids: CASSQDPTSGGGVRSGELFF.

J is TRBJ1-3 and V is TRBV27; D not resolved. There are 15 residues in the CDR3. In germline, CDR1 is MNHEY, CDR2 SMNVEV (reference sequence). V lost 10 bases, J lost 0 bases, and 16 bases lay in between. The CDR3 loop reads CANSPSIPSGNTIYF. CDR3 DNA sequence: TGTGCCAACAGCCCTTCCATACCCTCTGGAAACACCATATATTTT.

The genes are TRBV10-1 and TRBJ2-1; 11 bases are shared with TRBD2. V lost 2 bases and J lost 7; bases outside the gene matches: 7. The CDR3 length is 16 residues. Germline V gene data show CDR1 as WNHNN and CDR2 as SYGVQD (reference sequence). The DNA for the CDR3 is TGCGCCAGCAGTGAGATAGCGGGGGGGCCTAATAATGAGCAGTTCTTC. It codes for CASSEIAGGPNNEQFF.

This clonotype came up many times. The chain uses TRBV7-6 and TRBJ2-3, with TRBD2 matching 8 bases. The germline V gene encodes CDR1 SGHVS and CDR2 FNYEAQ. V was clipped by 1 base and J by 3 bases; unmatched bases: 6. CDR3 length equals 16 residues. The CDR3 sequence is CASSLGPRGGTDTQYF. In DNA form, the CDR3 reads TGTGCCAGCAGCTTAGGACCCCGGGGGGGGACAGATACGCAGTATTTT.

This clonotype occurred once. The DNA of the CDR3 is TGTGCCAGCAGCTTGGAGTATGGTACTTACAATGAGCAGTTCTTC. Amino acid sequence: CASSLEYGTYNEQFF. The V and J genes are TRBV7-6 and TRBJ2-1; D ambiguous. Germline V gene data show CDR1 as SGHVS and CDR2 as FNYEAQ. Trimming cost V 3 bases and J 4 bases, with 13 bases left between them. The CDR3 sequence is 15 residues long.

The chain combines TRBV27 with TRBJ2-1; D remains ambiguous. Germline-derived CDR1 and CDR2 are MNHEY and SMNVEV (reference sequence). Trimming removed 0 bases at V and 12 bases at J, with 15 bases between. The CDR3 runs to 14 residues. The CDR3 is CASSLSGRLERQFF. The CDR3 bases are TGTGCCAGCAGTTTATCCGGACGACTGGAGCGGCAGTTCTTC.

This clonotype turned up a few times. This chain connects TRBV24-1 to TRBJ2-2; 9 positions agree with TRBD1. After removal of 3 bases from V and 4 bases from J, the junction contained 5 bases not matched to a gene. Germline CDR1 is KGHDR and CDR2 is SFDVKD. CDR3 length equals 16 residues. The CDR3 region has the DNA TGTGCCACCAGTGATAAGGACAGGGGAAGCACCGGGGAGCTGTTTTTT. Protein product: CATSDKDRGSTGELFF.

The chain is built from TRBV7-3 and TRBJ2-1, with 7 bases fitting TRBD2. The CDR3 runs to 16 residues. Trimming removed 1 base from V and 2 bases from J; junction bases left unmatched: 5. Germline CDR1 reads SGHTA; CDR2 reads FQGTGA. The CDR3: CASSLRLGGAYNEQFF. CDR3 in DNA: TGTGCCAGCAGCTTAAGGTTGGGGGGGGCCTACAATGAGCAGTTCTTC.

Many counts were recorded for this clonotype. This chain uses TRBV7-2 with TRBJ2-7, with D perhaps matching TRBD2 (5 bases). The CDR3 loop spans 11 amino acids. Germline CDR1 and CDR2: SGHTA and FQGNSA. The V end was cut by 6 bases, the J end by 5 bases, with 8 bases between. This chain's CDR3 is CASRSGHEQYF. The CDR3 region has the DNA TGTGCCAGCAGGAGCGGTCACGAGCAGTACTTC.

This clonotype occurred a few times. CDR3 loop: CASSQAQTGGYGYTF. CDR3 coding DNA: TGCGCCAGCAGCCAAGCCCAGACAGGGGGATATGGCTACACCTTC. The V gene is TRBV4-1, the J gene TRBJ1-2, with TRBD1 identical over 9 bases. Germline assignment: CDR1 MGHRA and CDR2 YSYEKL. J gave up 5 bases and V 1 base, and 5 bases lay outside the gene matches. The CDR3 totals 15 residues.

The table lists this clonotype with many counts. The V call is TRBV7-6, the J call TRBJ1-1; perhaps TRBD1 as D (5 bases). Between the trimmed V and J ends, which lost 4 bases and 0 bases, there was a span of 15 bases. Per germline, CDR1 SGHVS and CDR2 FNYEAQ. The CDR3 totals 16 residues. The DNA of the CDR3 is TGTGCCAGCAGCTCTCCAGGGACGGGACTGAACACTGAAGCTTTCTTT. Amino acids: CASSSPGTGLNTEAFF.

This clonotype was seen a single time. This chain links TRBV10-3 with TRBJ1-3; the D gene is possibly TRBD1 (5 bases). V shed 4 bases and J shed 0 bases, with 10 bases lying between them. Per the germline V gene, CDR1 is ENHRY and CDR2 is SYGVKD. This CDR3 spans 15 amino acids. The CDR3 nucleotides are TGTGCCATCAGTGTGCCGGGGCGCTCTGGAAACACCATATATTTT. It specifies CAISVPGRSGNTIYF.

The rearrangement joins TRBV19 to TRBJ1-1, with D possibly TRBD1 on 6 matching bases. Germline CDR1 LNHDA, CDR2 SQIVND (reference sequence). The V and J ends lost 7 bases and 0 bases respectively, with 12 bases between them. This CDR3 has 14 residues. CDR3 sequence: CASTQGHLNTEAFF. The CDR3 coding sequence is TGTGCCAGTACCCAGGGACACCTGAACACTGAAGCTTTCTTT.

The CDR3 spells CASSQGPQGAEAFF. CDR3 nucleotides: TGCGCCAGCAGCCAAGGGCCACAGGGGGCTGAAGCTTTCTTT. This chain uses TRBV4-3 with TRBJ1-1; 8 positions match TRBD1. Losses at the gene ends were 1 base for V and 6 bases for J; bases not matched to a gene: 4. Germline CDR1 LGHNA, CDR2 YSLEER. The CDR3 length is 14 residues.

This clonotype has at least ten counts. This chain uses TRBV5-6 with TRBJ2-7, with D tentatively TRBD1 (6 bases). V was pared by 3 bases and J by 3 bases, with 13 bases between. CDR1 is SGHDT, CDR2 YYEEEE, per germline. The CDR3 has 14 amino acids. CDR3 sequence: CASSWGGQNYEQYF. The CDR3 coding sequence is TGTGCCAGCAGCTGGGGCGGACAGAACTACGAGCAGTACTTC. The full variable domain, rest sourced from reference TRBV5-6 and TRBJ2-7, is DAGVTQSPTHLIKTRGQQVTLRCSPKSGHDTVSWYQQALGQGPQFIFQYYEEEERQRGNFPDRFSGHQFPNYSSELNVNALLLGDSALYLCASSWGGQNYEQYFGPGTRLTVT.

The chain recombines TRBV28 with TRBJ2-7; 9 bases fit TRBD1. J was trimmed by 5 bases and V by 6 bases; bases with no gene match: 11. Germline-derived CDR1 and CDR2 are MDHEN and SYDVKM. The CDR3 totals 15 residues. CDR3 amino acids: CASSPTRTGEHEQYV. In nucleotides, the CDR3 is TGTGCCAGCAGCCCGACCAGGACAGGGGAGCACGAGCAGTACGTC.

The rearrangement joins TRBV9 to TRBJ1-4; D gene uncertain. Trimming took off 1 base at V and 0 bases at J, with 10 bases between the two ends. CDR1 and CDR2 from the germline V gene are SGDLS and YYNGEE. The CDR3 is made up of 16 amino acids. CDR3 region: CASSVSLGATNEKLFF. CDR3 nucleotides: TGTGCCAGCAGCGTAAGTTTAGGTGCAACTAATGAAAAACTGTTTTTT.

V usage is TRBV29-1 and J usage is TRBJ1-6; D unresolved. CDR1 SQVTM and CDR2 ANQGSEA come from the germline V gene. Trimming left V 3 bases short and J 0 bases short, with 9 bases between. This CDR3 comprises 15 residues. CDR3 coding DNA: TGCAGCGTTGATTGCAGGTGCTCCTATAATTCACCCCTCCACTTT. This encodes CSVDCRCSYNSPLHF.

About this clonotype itself: Given a much more abundant clone one base away, this may be a read error. The CDR3 region is CASSVDRDATGELFF. The CDR3 nucleotides read TGTGCCAGCAGCGTCGACAGGGACGCGACCGGGGAGCTGTTTTTT. The chain combines TRBV7-6 with TRBJ2-2; 7 bases fit TRBD1. The junction had 8 bases not matched to a gene; V was cut back by 5 bases and J by 5 bases. Germline V gene lookup returns CDR1 SGHVS and CDR2 FNYEAQ. The CDR3 is 15 amino acids.

This clonotype was observed a few times. The V gene is TRBV12-3 or TRBV12-4, the J gene TRBJ1-2, with a tentative D call TRBD1 (5 bases). This CDR3 region has 15 residues. V was clipped by 1 base and J by 0 bases, with 9 bases between them. In DNA, the CDR3 is TGTGCCAGCAGTTTAGAGGGGTTGGCTAACTATGGCTACACCTTC. Its translation is CASSLEGLANYGYTF.